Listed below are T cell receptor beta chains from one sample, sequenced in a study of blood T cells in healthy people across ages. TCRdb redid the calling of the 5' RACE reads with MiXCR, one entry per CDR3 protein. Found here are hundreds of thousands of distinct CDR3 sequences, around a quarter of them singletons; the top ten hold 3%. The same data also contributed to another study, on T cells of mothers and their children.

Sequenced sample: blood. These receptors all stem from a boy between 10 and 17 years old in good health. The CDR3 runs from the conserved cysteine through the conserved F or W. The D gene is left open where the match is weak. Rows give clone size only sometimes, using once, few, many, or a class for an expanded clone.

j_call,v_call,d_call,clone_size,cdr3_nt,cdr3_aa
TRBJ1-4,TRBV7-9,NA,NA,TGTGCCAGCAGCTTAGTGGCGGGGGCTGGTGAAAAACTGTTTTTT,CASSLVAGAGEKLFF
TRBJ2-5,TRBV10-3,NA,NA,TGTGCCATCAGTGAGGGACTGTCGATGGGGACCCAGTACTTC,CAISEGLSMGTQYF
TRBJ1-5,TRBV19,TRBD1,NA,TGTGCCAGTACCCCTCTGGACAGGGACAATCAGCCCCAGCATTTT,CASTPLDRDNQPQHF
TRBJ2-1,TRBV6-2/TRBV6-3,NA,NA,TGTACCAGCAGTTACTGGGGGGGGGCAACCAATGAGCAGTTCTTC,CTSSYWGGATNEQFF
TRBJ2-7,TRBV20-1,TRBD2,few,TGCAGTGCTAGAGATCCTCGTGGGACTAGCTACGAGCAGTACTTC,CSARDPRGTSYEQYF
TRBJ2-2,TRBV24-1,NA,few,TGTGCCACCAGTGGTGCTTCGAACACCGGGGAGCTGTTTTTT,CATSGASNTGELFF
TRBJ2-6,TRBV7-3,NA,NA,TGTGCCAGCAGCTTACAAGCGTTTCGGAGCTCTGGGGCCAACGTCCTGACTTTC,CASSLQAFRSSGANVLTF
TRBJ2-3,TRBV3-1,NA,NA,TGTGCCAGCAGCCAAGCGATTGAAGATACGCAGTATTTT,CASSQAIEDTQYF
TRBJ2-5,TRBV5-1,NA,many,TGTGCCAGCAGCTTCGGACAGCAAGAGACCCAGTACTTC,CASSFGQQETQYF
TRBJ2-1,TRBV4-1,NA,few,TGCGCCAGCAGCCAGATGGGACTTTTCAAAGGGAATGAGCAGTTCTTC,CASSQMGLFKGNEQFF
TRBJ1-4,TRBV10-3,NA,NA,TGTGCCATCAGTGATCAAGACTCGAATGAAAAACTGTTTTTT,CAISDQDSNEKLFF
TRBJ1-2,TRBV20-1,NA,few,TGCAGTGCTAGGGGCCGCGAGATGGGGAACTATGGCTACACCTTC,CSARGREMGNYGYTF
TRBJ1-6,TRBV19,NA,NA,TGTGCCAGTAGTACCGACAGGAATTCACCCCTCCACTTT,CASSTDRNSPLHF
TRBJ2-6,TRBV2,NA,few,TGTGCCAGCAGTGATCGGACCTCTGGGGCCAACGTCCTGACTTTC,CASSDRTSGANVLTF
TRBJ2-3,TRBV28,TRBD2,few,TGTGCCAGCAGTTTCCCCGGGACTAGCGGGGAGAGCACAGATACGCAGTATTTT,CASSFPGTSGESTDTQYF
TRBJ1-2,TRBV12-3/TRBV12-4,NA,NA,TGTGCCAGCAGTTTAGCCGCGCGAAATGGCTACACCTTC,CASSLAARNGYTF
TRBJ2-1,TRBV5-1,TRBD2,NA,TGCGCCAGCAGCTTGGAGTCCCCAGCGGGAGGGGATGAGCAGTTCTTC,CASSLESPAGGDEQFF
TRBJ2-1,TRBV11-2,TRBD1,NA,TGTGCCAGCAGCTCCCGACAGGGGAGCTACAATGAGCAGTTCTTC,CASSSRQGSYNEQFF
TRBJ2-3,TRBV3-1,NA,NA,TGTGCCAGCAGCCTCACAGGGAATACGCAGTATTTT,CASSLTGNTQYF
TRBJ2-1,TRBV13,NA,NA,TGTGCCAGCAGCTTGTACCAGGGGTTCGCGGCAGGGGATGAGCAGTTCTTC,CASSLYQGFAAGDEQFF
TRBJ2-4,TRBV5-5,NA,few,TGTGCCAGCAGCTTGTGGGCCGTTGAGAAACTAGCCAAAAACATTCAGTACTTC,CASSLWAVEKLAKNIQYF
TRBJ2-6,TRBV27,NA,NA,TGTGCCAGCAGTTTCAGGACCTCTGGGGCCAACGTCCTGACTTTC,CASSFRTSGANVLTF
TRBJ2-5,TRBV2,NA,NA,TGTGCCAGCAGGTGGGCGGGCGAGACCCAGTACTTC,CASRWAGETQYF
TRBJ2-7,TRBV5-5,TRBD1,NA,TGTGCCAGCAGCTCCCCCCGGGACAGGGGTTACGAGCAGTACTTC,CASSSPRDRGYEQYF
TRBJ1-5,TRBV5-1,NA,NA,TGCGCCAGCAGCACGGACAGTTCCAATCAGCCCCAGCATTTT,CASSTDSSNQPQHF
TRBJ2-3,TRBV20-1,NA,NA,TGCAGTGCCAAGACAGGTCTCGCTTCGGATACGCAGTATTTT,CSAKTGLASDTQYF
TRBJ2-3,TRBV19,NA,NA,TGTGCCAGCCTAGAGGGTAGGGACAACACAGATACGCAGTATTTT,CASLEGRDNTDTQYF
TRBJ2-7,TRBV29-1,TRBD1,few,TGCAGCGTCTCGGGAAGGGACAGTTCCTACGAGCAGTACTTC,CSVSGRDSSYEQYF
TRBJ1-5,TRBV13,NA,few,TGTGCCAGCAGCTCCGGGATCGAGAGCAATCAGCCCCAGCATTTT,CASSSGIESNQPQHF